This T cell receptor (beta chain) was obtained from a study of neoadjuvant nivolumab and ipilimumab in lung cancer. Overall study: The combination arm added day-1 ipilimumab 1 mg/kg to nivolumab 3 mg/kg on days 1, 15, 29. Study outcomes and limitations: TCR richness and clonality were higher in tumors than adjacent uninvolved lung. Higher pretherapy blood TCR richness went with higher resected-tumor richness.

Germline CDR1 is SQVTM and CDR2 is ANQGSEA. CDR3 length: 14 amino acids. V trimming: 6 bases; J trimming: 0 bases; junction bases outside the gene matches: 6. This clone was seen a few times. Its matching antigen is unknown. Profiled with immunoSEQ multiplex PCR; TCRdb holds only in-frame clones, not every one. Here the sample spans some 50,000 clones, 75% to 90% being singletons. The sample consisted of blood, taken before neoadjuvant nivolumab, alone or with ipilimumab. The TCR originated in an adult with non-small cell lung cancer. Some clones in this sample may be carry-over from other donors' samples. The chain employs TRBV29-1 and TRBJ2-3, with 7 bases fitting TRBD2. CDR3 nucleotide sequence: TGCAGCGTCGGAGCGGGATCTAGCACAGATACGCAGTATTTT. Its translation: CSVGAGSSTDTQYF.